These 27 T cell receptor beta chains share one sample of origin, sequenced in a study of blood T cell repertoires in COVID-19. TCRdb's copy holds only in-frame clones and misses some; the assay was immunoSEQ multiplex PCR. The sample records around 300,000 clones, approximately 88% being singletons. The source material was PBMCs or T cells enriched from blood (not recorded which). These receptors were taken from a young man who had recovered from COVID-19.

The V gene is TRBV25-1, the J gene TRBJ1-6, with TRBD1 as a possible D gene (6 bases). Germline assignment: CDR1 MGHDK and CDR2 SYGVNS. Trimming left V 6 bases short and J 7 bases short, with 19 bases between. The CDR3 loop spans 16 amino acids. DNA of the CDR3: TGTGCCAGCAGGAGACCACAGGGACATGGGAATTCACCCCTCCACTTT. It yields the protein CASRRPQGHGNSPLHF.

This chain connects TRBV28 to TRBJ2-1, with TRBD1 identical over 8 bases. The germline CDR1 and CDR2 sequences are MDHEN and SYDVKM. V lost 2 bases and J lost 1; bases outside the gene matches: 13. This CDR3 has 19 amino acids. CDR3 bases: TGTGCCAGCAGTTTACTAGGACAGGGAGCGTCGTCATCCTACAATGAGCAGTTCTTC. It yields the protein CASSLLGQGASSSYNEQFF. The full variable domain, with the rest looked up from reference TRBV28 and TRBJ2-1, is DVKVTQSSRYLVKRTGEKVFLECVQDMDHENMFWYRQDPGLGLRLIYFSYDVKMKEKGDIPEGYSVSREKKERFSLILESASTNQTSMYLCASSLLGQGASSSYNEQFFGPGTRLTVL.

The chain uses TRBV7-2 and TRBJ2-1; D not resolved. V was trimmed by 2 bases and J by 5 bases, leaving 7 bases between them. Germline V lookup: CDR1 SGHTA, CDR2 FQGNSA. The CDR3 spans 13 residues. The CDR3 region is CASSLNIHNEQFF. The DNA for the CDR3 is TGTGCCAGCAGCTTAAATATTCACAATGAGCAGTTCTTC. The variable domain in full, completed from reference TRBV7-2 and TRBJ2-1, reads GAGVSQSPSNKVTEKGKDVELRCDPISGHTALYWYRQSLGQGLEFLIYFQGNSAPDKSGLPSDRFSAERTGGSVSTLTIQRTQQEDSAVYLCASSLNIHNEQFFGPGTRLTVL.

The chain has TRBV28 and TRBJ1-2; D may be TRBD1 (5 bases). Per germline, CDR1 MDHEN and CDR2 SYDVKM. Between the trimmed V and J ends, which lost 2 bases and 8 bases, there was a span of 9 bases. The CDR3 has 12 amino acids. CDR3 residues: CASSLTQGGYTF. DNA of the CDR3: TGTGCCAGCAGTTTAACCCAGGGCGGCTACACCTTC.

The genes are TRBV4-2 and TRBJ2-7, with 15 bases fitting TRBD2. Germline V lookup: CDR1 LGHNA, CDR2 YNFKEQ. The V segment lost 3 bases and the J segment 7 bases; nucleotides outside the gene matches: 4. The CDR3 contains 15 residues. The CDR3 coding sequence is TGTGCCAGCAGCCAGGGACTAGCGGGGGGTGGTGAGCAGTACTTC. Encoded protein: CASSQGLAGGGEQYF.

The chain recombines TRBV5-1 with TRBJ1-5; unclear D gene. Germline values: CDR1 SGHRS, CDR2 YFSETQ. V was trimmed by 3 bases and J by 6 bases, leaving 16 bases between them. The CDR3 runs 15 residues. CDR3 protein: CASSSLPGRSQPQHF. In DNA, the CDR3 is TGCGCCAGCAGCTCCCTACCGGGAAGAAGTCAGCCCCAGCATTTT.

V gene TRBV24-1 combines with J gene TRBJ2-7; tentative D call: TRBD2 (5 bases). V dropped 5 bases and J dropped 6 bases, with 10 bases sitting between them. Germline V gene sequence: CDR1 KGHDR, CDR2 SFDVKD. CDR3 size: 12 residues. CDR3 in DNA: TGTGCCACCAGTGGAGGAGGTGGCGAGCAGTACTTC. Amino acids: CATSGGGGEQYF.

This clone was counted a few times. CDR3 sequence (DNA): TGCGCCAGCAGCCCCGCGAACACCGGGGAGCTGTTTTTT. Protein sequence: CASSPANTGELFF. This chain connects TRBV5-1 to TRBJ2-2; D gene uncertain. The V end lost 4 bases, the J end lost 0 bases, and 4 bases lay between the germline ends. Germline CDR1 and CDR2: SGHRS and YFSETQ. The CDR3 is made up of 13 amino acids.

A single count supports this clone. This CDR3 reads CASSLAVVGGYEQYF. Written as DNA, the CDR3 is TGCGCCAGCAGCTTGGCTGTGGTCGGCGGATACGAGCAGTACTTC. The chain links TRBV5-1 to TRBJ2-7; D is unresolved. CDR3 length: 15 residues. The V and J ends lost 0 bases and 4 bases respectively, with 14 bases between them. Germline V gene sequence: CDR1 SGHRS, CDR2 YFSETQ.

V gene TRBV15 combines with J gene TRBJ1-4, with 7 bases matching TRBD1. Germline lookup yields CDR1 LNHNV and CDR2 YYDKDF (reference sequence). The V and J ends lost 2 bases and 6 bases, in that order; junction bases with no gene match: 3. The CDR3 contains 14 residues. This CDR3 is CATSRQGGDEKLFF. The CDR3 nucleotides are TGTGCCACCAGCAGACAGGGGGGCGATGAAAAACTGTTTTTT.

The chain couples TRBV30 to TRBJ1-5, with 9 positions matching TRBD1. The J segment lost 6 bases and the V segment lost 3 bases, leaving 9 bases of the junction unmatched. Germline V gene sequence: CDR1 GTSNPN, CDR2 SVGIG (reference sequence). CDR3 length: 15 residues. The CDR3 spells CAWRPRDRVSQPQHF. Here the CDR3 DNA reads TGTGCCTGGAGACCCAGGGACAGGGTTAGTCAGCCCCAGCATTTT.

CDR3 amino acids: CASSRRGTDTQYF. DNA of the CDR3: TGTGCCAGCAGCCGTAGGGGTACAGATACGCAGTATTTT. The rearrangement links TRBV7-9 to TRBJ2-3, with D possibly TRBD1 on 5 matching bases. The CDR3 is 13 amino acids. In germline, CDR1 is SEHNR, CDR2 FQNEAQ (reference sequence). Trimming removed 5 bases from V and 3 bases from J, with 9 bases in between.

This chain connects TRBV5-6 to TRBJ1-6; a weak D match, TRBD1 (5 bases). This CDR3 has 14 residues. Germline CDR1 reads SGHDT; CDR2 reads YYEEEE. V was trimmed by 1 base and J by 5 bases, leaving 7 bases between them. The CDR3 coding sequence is TGTGCCAGCAGCTTGACGGGGGATAATTCACCCCTCCACTTT. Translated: CASSLTGDNSPLHF.

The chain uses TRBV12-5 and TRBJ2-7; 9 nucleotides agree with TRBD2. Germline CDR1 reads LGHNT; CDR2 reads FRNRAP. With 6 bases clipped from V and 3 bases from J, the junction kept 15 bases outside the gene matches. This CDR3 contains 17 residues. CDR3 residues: CASGLGLAGAPIYEQYF. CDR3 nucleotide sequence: TGTGCTAGTGGCCTGGGATTAGCGGGGGCACCTATCTACGAGCAGTACTTC.

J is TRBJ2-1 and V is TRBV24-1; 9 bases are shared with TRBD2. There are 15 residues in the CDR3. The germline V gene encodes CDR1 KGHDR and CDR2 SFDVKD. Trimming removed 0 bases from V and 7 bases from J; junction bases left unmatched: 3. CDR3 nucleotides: TGTGCCACCAGTGATTTGGGGACTAGCTCGAATGAGCAGTTCTTC. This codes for CATSDLGTSSNEQFF.

The chain's CDR3 is CAIREQGAYGYTF. CDR3 coding DNA: TGTGCCATCAGAGAACAGGGGGCTTATGGCTACACCTTC. V usage is TRBV10-3 and J usage is TRBJ1-2, with TRBD1 identical over 9 bases. The CDR3 length is 13 residues. J lost 5 bases, V lost 6 bases, and 4 bases had no gene match. Per germline, CDR1 ENHRY and CDR2 SYGVKD.

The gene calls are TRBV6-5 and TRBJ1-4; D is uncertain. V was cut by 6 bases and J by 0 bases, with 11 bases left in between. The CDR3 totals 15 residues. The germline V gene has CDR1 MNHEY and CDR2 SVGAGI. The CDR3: CASRDWAATNEKLFF. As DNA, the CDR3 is TGTGCCAGCAGGGACTGGGCCGCAACTAATGAAAAACTGTTTTTT.

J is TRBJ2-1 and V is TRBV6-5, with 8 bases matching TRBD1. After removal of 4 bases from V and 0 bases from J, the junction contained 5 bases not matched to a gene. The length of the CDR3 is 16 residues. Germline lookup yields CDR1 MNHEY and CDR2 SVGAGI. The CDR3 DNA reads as TGTGCCAGCAGTTCCCGGACAGGGAGCTCCTACAATGAGCAGTTCTTC. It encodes CASSSRTGSSYNEQFF.

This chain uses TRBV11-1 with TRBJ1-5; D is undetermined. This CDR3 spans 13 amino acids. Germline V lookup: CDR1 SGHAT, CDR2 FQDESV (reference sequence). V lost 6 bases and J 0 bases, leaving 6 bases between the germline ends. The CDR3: CASSPNSNQPQHF. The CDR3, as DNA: TGTGCCAGCAGTCCTAATAGCAATCAGCCCCAGCATTTT.

This CDR3 reads CASSQAGQGDGYTF. In DNA form, the CDR3 reads TGTGCCAGCAGCCAGGCGGGACAGGGTGACGGCTACACCTTC. This chain uses TRBV4-2 with TRBJ1-2; 9 bases are a match to TRBD1. The CDR3 length is 14 residues. The V segment lost 3 bases and the J segment 8 bases; nucleotides outside the gene matches: 7. The germline CDR1 and CDR2 sequences are LGHNA and YNFKEQ.

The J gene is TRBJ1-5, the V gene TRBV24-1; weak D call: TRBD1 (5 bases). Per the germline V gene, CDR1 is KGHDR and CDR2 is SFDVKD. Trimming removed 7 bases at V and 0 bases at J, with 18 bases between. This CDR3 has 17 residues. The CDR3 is CATSKSGGSYSNQPQHF. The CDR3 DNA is TGTGCCACCAGCAAATCCGGGGGTTCATATAGCAATCAGCCCCAGCATTTT.

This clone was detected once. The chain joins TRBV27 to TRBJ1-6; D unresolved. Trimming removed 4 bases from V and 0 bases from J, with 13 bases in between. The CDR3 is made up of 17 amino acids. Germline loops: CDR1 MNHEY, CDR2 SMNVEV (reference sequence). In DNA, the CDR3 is TGTGCCAGCAGTTATCTGGTAGGGAGCTCCTATAATTCACCCCTCCACTTT. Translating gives CASSYLVGSSYNSPLHF.

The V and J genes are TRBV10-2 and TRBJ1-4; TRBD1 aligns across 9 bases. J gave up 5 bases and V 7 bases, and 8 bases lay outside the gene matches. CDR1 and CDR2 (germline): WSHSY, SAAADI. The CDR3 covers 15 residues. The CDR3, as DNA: TGCGCCAGCACCGATAAGACAGGGGGAAATGAAAAACTGTTTTTT. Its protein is CASTDKTGGNEKLFF.

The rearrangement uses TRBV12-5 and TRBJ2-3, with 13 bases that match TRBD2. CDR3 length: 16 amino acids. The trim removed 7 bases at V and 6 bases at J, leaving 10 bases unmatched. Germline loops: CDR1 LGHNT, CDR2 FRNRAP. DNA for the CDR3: TGTGCTAGTGCCTCGGGACTAGCGGGGTTCGGGGATACGCAGTATTTT. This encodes CASASGLAGFGDTQYF. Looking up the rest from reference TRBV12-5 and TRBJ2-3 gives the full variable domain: DARVTQTPRHKVTEMGQEVTMRCQPILGHNTVFWYRQTMMQGLELLAYFRNRAPLDDSGMPKDRFSAEMPDATLATLKIQPSEPRDSAVYFCASASGLAGFGDTQYFGPGTRLTVL.

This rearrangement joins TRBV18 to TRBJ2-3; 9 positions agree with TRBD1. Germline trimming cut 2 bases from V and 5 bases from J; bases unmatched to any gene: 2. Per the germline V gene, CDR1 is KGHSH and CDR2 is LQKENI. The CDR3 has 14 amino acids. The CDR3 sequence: CASSPGTGIDTQYF. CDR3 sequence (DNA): TGTGCCAGCTCACCAGGGACAGGGATAGATACGCAGTATTTT.

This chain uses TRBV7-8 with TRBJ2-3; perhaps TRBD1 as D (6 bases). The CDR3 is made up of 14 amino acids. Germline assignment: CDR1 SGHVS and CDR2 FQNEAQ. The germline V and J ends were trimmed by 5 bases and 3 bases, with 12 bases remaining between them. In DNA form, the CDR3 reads TGTGCCAGCAGCCCTGGACAGCTTACAGATACGCAGTATTTT. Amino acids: CASSPGQLTDTQYF.

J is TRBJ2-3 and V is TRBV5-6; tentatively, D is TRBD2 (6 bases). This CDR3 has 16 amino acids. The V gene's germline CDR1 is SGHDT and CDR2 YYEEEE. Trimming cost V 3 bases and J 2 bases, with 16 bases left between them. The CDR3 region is CASSSIRLGPTDTQYF. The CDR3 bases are TGTGCCAGCAGCTCGATTCGACTAGGGCCCACAGATACGCAGTATTTT.